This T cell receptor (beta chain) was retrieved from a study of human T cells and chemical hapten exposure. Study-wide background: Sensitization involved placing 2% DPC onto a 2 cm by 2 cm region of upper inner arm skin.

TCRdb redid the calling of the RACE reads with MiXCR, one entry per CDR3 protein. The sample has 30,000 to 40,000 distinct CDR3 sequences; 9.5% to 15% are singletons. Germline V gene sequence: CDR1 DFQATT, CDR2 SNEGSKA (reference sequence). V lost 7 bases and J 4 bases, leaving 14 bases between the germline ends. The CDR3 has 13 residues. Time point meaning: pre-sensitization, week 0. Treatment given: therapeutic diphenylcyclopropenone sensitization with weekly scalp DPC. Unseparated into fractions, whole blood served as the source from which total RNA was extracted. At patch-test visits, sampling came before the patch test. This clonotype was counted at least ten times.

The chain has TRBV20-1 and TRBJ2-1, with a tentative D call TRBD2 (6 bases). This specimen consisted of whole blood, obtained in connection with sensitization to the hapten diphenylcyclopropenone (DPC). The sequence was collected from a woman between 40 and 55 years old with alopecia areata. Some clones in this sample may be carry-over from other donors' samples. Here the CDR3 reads CSVVTRAYNEQFF. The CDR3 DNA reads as TGCAGTGTTGTGACTAGAGCATACAATGAGCAGTTCTTC.